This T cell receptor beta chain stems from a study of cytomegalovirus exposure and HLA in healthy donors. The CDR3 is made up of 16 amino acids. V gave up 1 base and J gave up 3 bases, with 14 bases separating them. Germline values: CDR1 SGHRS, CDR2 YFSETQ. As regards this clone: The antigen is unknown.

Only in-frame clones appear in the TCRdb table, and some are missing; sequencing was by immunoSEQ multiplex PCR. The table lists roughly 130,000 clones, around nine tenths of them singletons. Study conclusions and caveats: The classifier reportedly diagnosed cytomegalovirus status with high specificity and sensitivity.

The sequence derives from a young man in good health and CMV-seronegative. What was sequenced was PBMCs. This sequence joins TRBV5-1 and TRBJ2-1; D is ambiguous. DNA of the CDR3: TGCGCCAGCAGCTTGATTGTGAGTGCGGTCTACAATGAGCAGTTCTTC. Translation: CASSLIVSAVYNEQFF.